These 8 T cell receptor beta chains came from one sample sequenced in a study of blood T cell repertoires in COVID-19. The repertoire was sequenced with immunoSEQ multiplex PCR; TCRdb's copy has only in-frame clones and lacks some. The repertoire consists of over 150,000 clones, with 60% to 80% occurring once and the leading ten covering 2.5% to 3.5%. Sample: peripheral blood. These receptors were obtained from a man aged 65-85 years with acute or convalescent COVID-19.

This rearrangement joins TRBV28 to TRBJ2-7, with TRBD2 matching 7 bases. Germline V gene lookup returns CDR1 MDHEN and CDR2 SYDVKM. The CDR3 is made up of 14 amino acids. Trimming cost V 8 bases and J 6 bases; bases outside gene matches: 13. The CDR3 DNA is TGTGCCAGCGGGGGGGGTACCTTGTTCGGCGAGCAGTACTTC. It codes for CASGGGTLFGEQYF.

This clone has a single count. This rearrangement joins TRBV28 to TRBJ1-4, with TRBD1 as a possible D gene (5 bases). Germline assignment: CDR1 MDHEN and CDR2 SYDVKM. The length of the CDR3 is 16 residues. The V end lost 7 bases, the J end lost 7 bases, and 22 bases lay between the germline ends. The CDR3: CASIRSWGDVGEKLFF. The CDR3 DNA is TGTGCCAGCATTCGCTCCTGGGGGGACGTGGGTGAAAAACTGTTTTTT.

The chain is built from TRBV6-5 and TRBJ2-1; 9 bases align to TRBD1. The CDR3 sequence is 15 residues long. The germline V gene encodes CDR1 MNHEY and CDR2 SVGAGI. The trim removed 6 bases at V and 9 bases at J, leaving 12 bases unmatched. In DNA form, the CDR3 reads TGTGCCAGCAGCTCCGGGACAGGGATCTTAGGTGAGCAGTTCTTC. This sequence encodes CASSSGTGILGEQFF.

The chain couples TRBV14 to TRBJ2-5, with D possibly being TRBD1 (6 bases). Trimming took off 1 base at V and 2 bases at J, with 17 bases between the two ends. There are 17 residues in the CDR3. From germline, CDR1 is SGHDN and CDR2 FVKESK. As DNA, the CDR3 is TGTGCCAGCAGCCAAGGACAGGCCTCTTTCCTGCAAGAGACCCAGTACTTC. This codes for CASSQGQASFLQETQYF.

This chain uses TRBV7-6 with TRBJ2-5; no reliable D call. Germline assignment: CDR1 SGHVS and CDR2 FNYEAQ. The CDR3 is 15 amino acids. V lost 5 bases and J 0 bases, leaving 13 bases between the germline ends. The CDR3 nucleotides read TGTGCCAGCAGCCCGGTCCAGGTTTACCAAGAGACCCAGTACTTC. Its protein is CASSPVQVYQETQYF.

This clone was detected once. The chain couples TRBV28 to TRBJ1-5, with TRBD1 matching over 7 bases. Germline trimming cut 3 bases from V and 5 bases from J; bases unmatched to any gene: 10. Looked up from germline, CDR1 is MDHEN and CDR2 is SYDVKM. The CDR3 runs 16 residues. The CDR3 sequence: CASSFLGQGDHQPQHF. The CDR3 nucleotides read TGTGCCAGCAGTTTTTTAGGGCAGGGGGATCATCAGCCCCAGCATTTT.

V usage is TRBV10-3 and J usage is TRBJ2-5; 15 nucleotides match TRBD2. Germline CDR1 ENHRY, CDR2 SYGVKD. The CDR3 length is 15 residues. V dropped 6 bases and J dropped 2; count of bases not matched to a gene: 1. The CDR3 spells CAISGLAGGQETQYF. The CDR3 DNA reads TGTGCCATCAGCGGACTAGCGGGGGGGCAAGAGACCCAGTACTTC.

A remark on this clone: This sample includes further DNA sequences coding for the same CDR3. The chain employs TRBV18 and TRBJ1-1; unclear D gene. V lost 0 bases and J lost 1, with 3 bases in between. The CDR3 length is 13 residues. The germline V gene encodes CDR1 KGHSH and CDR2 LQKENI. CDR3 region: CASSPPRNTEAFF. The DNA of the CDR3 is TGTGCCAGCTCACCACCTCGGAACACTGAAGCTTTCTTT.